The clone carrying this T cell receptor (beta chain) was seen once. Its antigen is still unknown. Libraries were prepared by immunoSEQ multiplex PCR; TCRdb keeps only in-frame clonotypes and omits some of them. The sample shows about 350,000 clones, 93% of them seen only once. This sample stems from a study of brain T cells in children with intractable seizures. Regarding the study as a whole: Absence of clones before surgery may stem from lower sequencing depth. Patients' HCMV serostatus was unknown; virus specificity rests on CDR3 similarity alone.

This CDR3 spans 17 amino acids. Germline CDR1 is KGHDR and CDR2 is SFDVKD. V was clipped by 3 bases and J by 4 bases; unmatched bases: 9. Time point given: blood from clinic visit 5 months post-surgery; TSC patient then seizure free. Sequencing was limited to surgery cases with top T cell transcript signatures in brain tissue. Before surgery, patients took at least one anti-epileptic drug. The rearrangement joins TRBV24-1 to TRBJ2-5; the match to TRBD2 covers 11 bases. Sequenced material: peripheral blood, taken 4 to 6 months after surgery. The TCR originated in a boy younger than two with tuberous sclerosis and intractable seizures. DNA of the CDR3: TGTGCCACCAGTGATCCCTCGACTAGCGGGGCGGTAGAGACCCAGTACTTC. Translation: CATSDPSTSGAVETQYF.